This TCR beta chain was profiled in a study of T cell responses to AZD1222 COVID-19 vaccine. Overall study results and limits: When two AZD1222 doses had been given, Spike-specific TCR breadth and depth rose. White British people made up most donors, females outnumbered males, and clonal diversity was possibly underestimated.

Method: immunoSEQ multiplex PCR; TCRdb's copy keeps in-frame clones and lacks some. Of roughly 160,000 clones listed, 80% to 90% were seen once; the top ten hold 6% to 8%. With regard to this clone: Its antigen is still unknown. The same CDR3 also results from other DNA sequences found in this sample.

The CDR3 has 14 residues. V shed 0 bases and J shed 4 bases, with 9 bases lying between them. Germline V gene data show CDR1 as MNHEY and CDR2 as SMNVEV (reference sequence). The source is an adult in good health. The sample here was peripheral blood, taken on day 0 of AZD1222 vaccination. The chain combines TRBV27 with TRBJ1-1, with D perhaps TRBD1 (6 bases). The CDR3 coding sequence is TGTGCCAGCAGTTTATCTGGGGGCGCCACTGAAGCTTTCTTT. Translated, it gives CASSLSGGATEAFF.